These T cell receptor beta chains were read from a single sample in a study of immune evolution from preneoplasia to lung adenocarcinoma. Clones were sequenced by immunoSEQ multiplex PCR, and TCRdb holds only the in-frame ones, with some missing. The sample has over 3,000 clones, 81% seen once. Sequenced sample: FFPE adjacent normal lung tissue. All receptors derive from a person between 65 and 79 years old with lung adenocarcinoma. The CDR3 runs from the conserved cysteine through the conserved F or W. D genes are given only for firm matches. Some rows have no size entry. The others give once, few or many, or a class for an expanded clone.

D: .
size: once
J: TRBJ1-1
V: TRBV11-3
DNA: TGTGCCAGCAGCACACCGCGGGACACCGGACTAGCTTTCTTT
CDR3: CASSTPRDTGLAFF

D: TRBD1
size: .
J: TRBJ2-5
V: TRBV11-2
DNA: TGTGCCAGCAGCTTCGGGACAGGGTGGGAGGGGACCCAGTACTTC
CDR3: CASSFGTGWEGTQYF

D: .
size: .
J: TRBJ2-2
V: TRBV10-2
DNA: TGCGCCAGCAGTGATGGCAGGAGTGGAACCGGGGAGCTGTTTTTT
CDR3: CASSDGRSGTGELFF

D: TRBD2
size: .
J: TRBJ2-1
V: TRBV6-1
DNA: TGTGCCAGCAGTGAACTAGCGGGATCCTACAATGAGCAGTTCTTC
CDR3: CASSELAGSYNEQFF

D: TRBD1
size: .
J: TRBJ1-6
V: TRBV11-2
DNA: TGTGCCAGCGGGACAGGGACAAATTCACCCCTCCACTTT
CDR3: CASGTGTNSPLHF

D: .
size: .
J: TRBJ1-3
V: TRBV30
DNA: TGTGCCTGGACTGAGGCGGGGGCTAGCACCATATATTTT
CDR3: CAWTEAGASTIYF

D: TRBD2
size: few
J: TRBJ2-7
V: TRBV28
DNA: TGTGCCAGCAGTCCCCCTAGCGGGAGCTCCTACGAGCAGTACTTC
CDR3: CASSPPSGSSYEQYF

D: .
size: .
J: TRBJ2-1
V: TRBV6-1
DNA: TGTGCCAGCAGATGGTCGGCCCAGGAGCAGTTCTTC
CDR3: CASRWSAQEQFF

D: .
size: .
J: TRBJ1-1
V: TRBV29-1
DNA: TGCAGCGTCCGGGGGGAGTCGAACACTGAAGCTTTCTTT
CDR3: CSVRGESNTEAFF

D: .
size: .
J: TRBJ2-3
V: TRBV19
DNA: TGTGCCAGTAGTATTCTCCCAGGGACAGATACGCAGTATTTT
CDR3: CASSILPGTDTQYF

D: .
size: .
J: TRBJ2-3
V: TRBV5-6
DNA: TGTGCCAGCAGCTTGGTATCTAATAGGGGGGATACGCAGTATTTT
CDR3: CASSLVSNRGDTQYF

D: .
size: .
J: TRBJ1-2
V: TRBV5-8
DNA: TGTGCCAGCAGCTTGGCCTCGGAAGGGACCGCTTATGGCTACACCTTC
CDR3: CASSLASEGTAYGYTF

D: .
size: few
J: TRBJ1-5
V: TRBV6-5
DNA: TGTGCCAGCAGCTCTATAGGGATGGGGCAGCCCCAGCATTTT
CDR3: CASSSIGMGQPQHF

D: TRBD1
size: .
J: TRBJ2-2
V: TRBV5-8
DNA: TGTGCCAGCAGCTACAGACAGGGTCGCACCGGGGAGCTGTTTTTT
CDR3: CASSYRQGRTGELFF

D: TRBD1
size: .
J: TRBJ2-7
V: TRBV4-1
DNA: TGCGCCAGCAGCCAGTTCTGGACAGGGTCTTCAAGTGAGCAGTACTTC
CDR3: CASSQFWTGSSSEQYF

D: TRBD1
size: .
J: TRBJ1-2
V: TRBV4-1
DNA: TGCGCCAGCAGCCGCGGACAGGTTGGCTACACCTTC
CDR3: CASSRGQVGYTF

D: .
size: few
J: TRBJ2-3
V: TRBV18
DNA: TGTGCCAGCTCACCACTTGGGCCTTCCACAGATACGCAGTATTTT
CDR3: CASSPLGPSTDTQYF

D: TRBD1
size: .
J: TRBJ2-3
V: TRBV5-4
DNA: TGTGCCAGCAGCTTAGATGGGGGACAGGGGAGGGGAGATACGCAGTATTTT
CDR3: CASSLDGGQGRGDTQYF